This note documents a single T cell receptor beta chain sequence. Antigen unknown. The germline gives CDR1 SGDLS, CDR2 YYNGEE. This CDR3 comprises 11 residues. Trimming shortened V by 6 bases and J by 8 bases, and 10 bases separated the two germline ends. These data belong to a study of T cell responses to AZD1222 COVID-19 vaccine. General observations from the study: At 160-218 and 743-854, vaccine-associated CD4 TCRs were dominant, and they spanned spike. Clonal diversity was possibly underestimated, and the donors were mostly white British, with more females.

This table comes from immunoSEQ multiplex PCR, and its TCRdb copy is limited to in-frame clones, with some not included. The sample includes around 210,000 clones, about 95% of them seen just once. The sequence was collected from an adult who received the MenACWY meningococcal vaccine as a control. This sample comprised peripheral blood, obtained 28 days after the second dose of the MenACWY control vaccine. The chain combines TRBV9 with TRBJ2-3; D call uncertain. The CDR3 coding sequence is TGTGCCAGCAAGGGATCGGGTACGCAGTATTTT. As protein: CASKGSGTQYF.